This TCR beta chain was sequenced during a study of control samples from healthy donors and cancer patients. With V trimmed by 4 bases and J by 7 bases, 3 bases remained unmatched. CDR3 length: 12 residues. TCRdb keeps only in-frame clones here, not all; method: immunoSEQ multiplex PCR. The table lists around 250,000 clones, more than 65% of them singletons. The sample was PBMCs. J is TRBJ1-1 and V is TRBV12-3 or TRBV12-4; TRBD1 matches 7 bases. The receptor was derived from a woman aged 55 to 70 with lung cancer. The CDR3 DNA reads TGTGCCAGCAGTTCGACAGGGCGTGAAGCTTTCTTT. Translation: CASSSTGREAFF.